This entry lists 31 T cell receptor beta chains sequenced from one sample in a study of cytomegalovirus exposure and HLA in healthy donors. Some clones are missing from TCRdb's copy, which holds only in-frame ones; the method was immunoSEQ multiplex PCR. Of roughly 250,000 clones listed, roughly 90% were seen once; the top ten hold 0.3% to 0.4%. Source material: PBMCs. All receptors come from a woman aged 18-29 years in good health and CMV-seronegative.

The chain employs TRBV5-1 and TRBJ1-1; 10 nucleotides line up with TRBD1. Germline V CDR1 and CDR2: SGHRS, YFSETQ. The CDR3 covers 13 residues. V lost 5 bases, J lost 5 bases, and 3 bases stayed unmatched. CDR3: CASRDRGRTEAFF. Written as DNA, the CDR3 is TGCGCCAGCAGGGACAGGGGGAGGACTGAAGCTTTCTTT.

The chain combines TRBV28 with TRBJ2-5, with D maybe TRBD2 (8 bases). CDR3 length: 13 amino acids. The germline CDR1 and CDR2 sequences are MDHEN and SYDVKM. V was shortened by 7 bases and J by 5 bases, with 14 bases between the two germline ends. CDR3 DNA sequence: TGTGCCAGCATGGCGGGGGGACAGGAGACCCAGTACTTC. Residues: CASMAGGQETQYF.

The chain links TRBV11-3 to TRBJ2-3; D may be TRBD2 (6 bases). The V end was cut by 6 bases, the J end by 2 bases, with 9 bases between. Per the germline V gene, CDR1 is SGHNT and CDR2 is YENEEA. CDR3 size: 13 residues. The CDR3 coding sequence is TGTGCCAGCAGGGGGGGACCCACAGATACGCAGTATTTT. This translates into CASRGGPTDTQYF. Full variable domain (missing parts from reference TRBV11-3 and TRBJ2-3): EAGVVQSPRYKIIEKKQPVAFWCNPISGHNTLYWYLQNLGQGPELLIRYENEEAVDDSQLPKDRFSAERLKGVDSTLKIQPAELGDSAVYLCASRGGPTDTQYFGPGTRLTVL.

The chain joins TRBV6-5 to TRBJ1-2; 10 bases agree with TRBD1. The CDR3 consists of 15 residues. Trimming cost V 2 bases and J 6 bases; bases outside gene matches: 6. The germline gives CDR1 MNHEY, CDR2 SVGAGI. Here the CDR3 reads CASSYPGQGRDGYTF. DNA of the CDR3: TGTGCCAGCAGTTACCCGGGACAGGGGAGAGATGGCTACACCTTC.

The CDR3 loop is CASSARDRGGTQYF. The CDR3 bases are TGTGCCAGCAGCGCCCGGGACAGGGGAGGGACCCAGTACTTC. The V gene is TRBV5-6, the J gene TRBJ2-5; 10 bases agree with TRBD1. Germline assignment: CDR1 SGHDT and CDR2 YYEEEE. V dropped 4 bases and J dropped 7; count of bases not matched to a gene: 7. The CDR3 length is 14 residues. Full variable domain (missing parts from reference TRBV5-6 and TRBJ2-5): DAGVTQSPTHLIKTRGQQVTLRCSPKSGHDTVSWYQQALGQGPQFIFQYYEEEERQRGNFPDRFSGHQFPNYSSELNVNALLLGDSALYLCASSARDRGGTQYFGPGTRLLVL.

The chain couples TRBV6-6 to TRBJ2-7; 8 bases fit TRBD1. Trimming cost V 6 bases and J 4 bases; bases outside gene matches: 8. Germline lookup yields CDR1 MNHNY and CDR2 SVGAGI (reference sequence). The CDR3 is 14 amino acids. For the CDR3, the DNA is TGTGCCAGCAGGTTAGGACAGGGAACATACGAGCAGTACTTC. Translated, it gives CASRLGQGTYEQYF.

The rearrangement uses TRBV5-1 and TRBJ1-1, with D perhaps TRBD1 (6 bases). The CDR3 spans 13 residues. The germline gives CDR1 SGHRS, CDR2 YFSETQ. V gave up 5 bases and J gave up 1 base, with 9 bases separating them. As DNA, the CDR3 is TGCGCCAGCAGTCCGACAGGGAACACTGAAGCTTTCTTT. This translates into CASSPTGNTEAFF.

The genes are TRBV25-1 and TRBJ2-3, with 9 bases matching TRBD2. V was clipped by 2 bases and J by 2 bases; unmatched bases: 8. The CDR3 has 17 residues. The germline gives CDR1 MGHDK, CDR2 SYGVNS. CDR3 nucleotide sequence: TGTGCCAGCAGTGAACGTGGTAGCGGGGGCCCCACAGATACGCAGTATTTT. Translation: CASSERGSGGPTDTQYF.

The chain carries TRBV7-2 and TRBJ2-1, with TRBD2 matching over 7 bases. The V and J ends lost 3 bases and 10 bases, in that order; junction bases with no gene match: 6. The germline V gene has CDR1 SGHTA and CDR2 FQGNSA. There are 13 residues in the CDR3. The CDR3 region has the DNA TGTGCCAGCAGCTTCCGGGGGGAGGAGGAGCAGTTCTTC. Its protein is CASSFRGEEEQFF. Variable domain in full (rest from reference TRBV7-2 and TRBJ2-1): GAGVSQSPSNKVTEKGKDVELRCDPISGHTALYWYRQSLGQGLEFLIYFQGNSAPDKSGLPSDRFSAERTGGSVSTLTIQRTQQEDSAVYLCASSFRGEEEQFFGPGTRLTVL.

The gene calls are TRBV13 and TRBJ2-7; D possibly corresponds to TRBD2 (5 bases). Trimming cost V 3 bases and J 6 bases, with 9 bases left between them. This CDR3 spans 12 amino acids. In germline, CDR1 is PRHDT, CDR2 FYEKMQ (reference sequence). CDR3 bases: TGTGCCAGCAGCTTTCACGGAGGCGAGCAGTACGTC. Its protein product is CASSFHGGEQYV.

V gene TRBV2 combines with J gene TRBJ1-5; possibly TRBD1 for D (5 bases). The CDR3 consists of 15 residues. The ends were cut back, 0 bases at V and 7 bases at J, with 13 bases in the middle. Germline V gene lookup returns CDR1 SNHLY and CDR2 FYNNEI. DNA for the CDR3: TGTGCCAGCAGTGAAGCTCCGGGGGTACAGCAGCCCCAGCATTTT. Translation gives CASSEAPGVQQPQHF.

V usage is TRBV4-3 and J usage is TRBJ1-2; 9 positions match TRBD1. The CDR3 is made up of 17 amino acids. Germline loops: CDR1 LGHNA, CDR2 YSLEER. J lost 0 bases, V lost 3 bases, and 8 bases had no gene match. The CDR3 here is CASSHLPGQGPNYGYTF. The DNA for the CDR3 is TGCGCCAGCAGCCATCTTCCGGGACAGGGCCCTAACTATGGCTACACCTTC.

This rearrangement joins TRBV7-6 to TRBJ1-4; D remains unclear. The CDR3 covers 14 residues. CDR1 is SGHVS, CDR2 FNYEAQ, per germline. The ends were cut back, 4 bases at V and 7 bases at J, with 13 bases in the middle. The CDR3 DNA reads as TGTGCCAGCAGCTCACAGATTATGGGTGAAAAACTGTTTTTT. As protein: CASSSQIMGEKLFF.

V and J are TRBV29-1 and TRBJ1-2, with 12 bases aligning to TRBD1. V was clipped by 5 bases and J by 3 bases; unmatched bases: 10. The CDR3 is 16 amino acids. Germline V gene data show CDR1 as SQVTM and CDR2 as ANQGSEA. CDR3 region: CSVRDRGRKADYGYTF. In DNA form, the CDR3 reads TGCAGCGTTCGGGACAGGGGGCGCAAAGCGGACTATGGCTACACCTTC.

J is TRBJ2-7 and V is TRBV27; 8 bases are shared with TRBD2. The trim removed 6 bases at V and 4 bases at J, leaving 8 bases unmatched. Germline lookup yields CDR1 MNHEY and CDR2 SMNVEV (reference sequence). This CDR3 is 14 amino acids long. The CDR3 nucleotides are TGTGCCAGCAGGAACGGGGGGGCCGGTTACGAGCAGTACTTC. This codes for CASRNGGAGYEQYF.

The rearrangement uses TRBV28 and TRBJ1-2, with a tentative D call TRBD1 (6 bases). The V gene lost 8 bases and the J gene lost 7 bases, with 20 bases spanning the gap. The germline gives CDR1 MDHEN, CDR2 SYDVKM. This CDR3 spans 14 amino acids. The CDR3 is CASRLIGVRGGYTF. CDR3 in DNA: TGTGCCAGCCGACTTATAGGGGTCAGGGGTGGCTACACCTTC.

The DNA for the CDR3 is TGTGCCAGCAGTGATCCGGGACAGGGGATCTACGAGCAGTACGTC. It encodes CASSDPGQGIYEQYV. The chain uses TRBV6-1 and TRBJ2-7, with TRBD1 matching 10 bases. V dropped 3 bases and J dropped 3; count of bases not matched to a gene: 5. CDR1 and CDR2 (germline): MNHNS, SASEGT. This CDR3 is 15 amino acids long.

The chain uses TRBV5-6 and TRBJ1-2; D ambiguous. This CDR3 has 14 amino acids. Germline V gene sequence: CDR1 SGHDT, CDR2 YYEEEE. Trimming left V 0 bases short and J 7 bases short, with 13 bases between. DNA for the CDR3: TGTGCCAGCAGCTTGGATCAGGCCAGCGGTGGCTACACCTTC. Its translation is CASSLDQASGGYTF.

This rearrangement joins TRBV6-5 to TRBJ1-1, with 9 bases matching TRBD1. Germline V gene data show CDR1 as MNHEY and CDR2 as SVGAGI. Losses at the gene ends were 6 bases for V and 1 base for J; bases not matched to a gene: 6. The CDR3 is made up of 15 amino acids. CDR3 in amino acids: CASRTGGVSNTEAFF. The CDR3 DNA follows: TGTGCCAGCAGAACAGGGGGCGTTTCGAACACTGAAGCTTTCTTT.

The chain is built from TRBV7-6 and TRBJ1-6, with no clear D. This CDR3 has 14 amino acids. The V end lost 4 bases, the J end lost 4 bases, and 8 bases lay between the germline ends. The germline gives CDR1 SGHVS, CDR2 FNYEAQ. The CDR3: CASSSKAYNSPLHF. The CDR3 bases are TGTGCCAGCAGCTCGAAAGCTTATAATTCACCCCTCCACTTT. Filled out from reference TRBV7-6 and TRBJ1-6, the complete variable domain reads GAGVSQSPRYKVTKRGQDVALRCDPISGHVSLYWYRQALGQGPEFLTYFNYEAQQDKSGLPNDRFSAERPEGSISTLTIQRTEQRDSAMYRCASSSKAYNSPLHFGNGTRLTVT.

Worth noting for this clone: This sample includes further DNA sequences coding for the same CDR3. The rearrangement uses TRBV18 and TRBJ2-1, with D possibly matching TRBD1 (6 bases). Trimming removed 2 bases from V and 4 bases from J, with 15 bases in between. The CDR3 covers 16 residues. Germline V lookup: CDR1 KGHSH, CDR2 LQKENI. CDR3 region: CASSPGLAGAYNEQFF. In DNA form, the CDR3 reads TGTGCCAGCTCACCAGGATTGGCAGGGGCATACAATGAGCAGTTCTTC. Using reference TRBV18 and TRBJ2-1 for the parts outside the CDR3, the full variable domain is NAGVMQNPRHLVRRRGQEARLRCSPMKGHSHVYWYRQLPEEGLKFMVYLQKENIIDESGMPKERFSAEFPKEGPSILRIQQVVRGDSAAYFCASSPGLAGAYNEQFFGPGTRLTVL.

The chain carries TRBV28 and TRBJ2-1; 9 bases are a match to TRBD1. With V trimmed by 3 bases and J by 8 bases, 8 bases remained unmatched. Per germline, CDR1 MDHEN and CDR2 SYDVKM. The CDR3 is 15 residues long. CDR3 sequence reads: CASSFRDRAPYEQFF. CDR3 nucleotide sequence: TGTGCCAGCAGTTTCCGGGACAGGGCTCCGTATGAGCAGTTCTTC.

The J gene is TRBJ2-1, the V gene TRBV5-6; 10 nucleotides line up with TRBD1. Trimming took 6 bases from V and 4 from J; bases not matched to a gene: 10. This CDR3 contains 16 residues. CDR1 and CDR2 (germline): SGHDT, YYEEEE. CDR3 nucleotides: TGTGCCAGCACCCCCTACCTGGGACAGGGGTACAATGAGCAGTTCTTC. Translating gives CASTPYLGQGYNEQFF.

The count of this clone is one. The CDR3 nucleotides are TGTGCCAGCAGCCTCCCAGGGTTCGGGGAGCTGTTTTTT. This translates into CASSLPGFGELFF. This sequence joins TRBV14 and TRBJ2-2, with a weak D call TRBD1 (5 bases). In germline, CDR1 is SGHDN, CDR2 FVKESK. The V end lost 4 bases, the J end lost 7 bases, and 10 bases lay between the germline ends. There are 13 residues in the CDR3.

This clone was found once. The chain joins TRBV7-9 to TRBJ2-4; maybe TRBD1 (7 bases). Germline CDR1 reads SEHNR; CDR2 reads FQNEAQ (reference sequence). The CDR3 runs to 16 residues. V was trimmed by 5 bases and J by 0 bases, leaving 14 bases between them. The CDR3 nucleotides read TGTGCCAGCAGCCCGGCGGGACAGCTAGCCAAAAACATTCAGTACTTC. Translation: CASSPAGQLAKNIQYF.

The J gene is TRBJ1-1, the V gene TRBV7-9; TRBD1 matches 8 bases. Germline CDR1 SEHNR, CDR2 FQNEAQ (reference sequence). V trimming: 5 bases; J trimming: 3 bases; junction bases outside the gene matches: 5. This CDR3 spans 14 amino acids. DNA for the CDR3: TGTGCCAGCAGCCCGACAGGGGACGACACTGAAGCTTTCTTT. Translated: CASSPTGDDTEAFF.

This rearrangement joins TRBV28 to TRBJ2-4; D gene unclear. The V gene lost 7 bases and the J gene lost 3 bases, with 10 bases spanning the gap. The germline CDR1 and CDR2 sequences are MDHEN and SYDVKM. The CDR3 length is 13 residues. Here the CDR3 reads CASKQTIKNIQYF. In DNA, the CDR3 is TGTGCCAGCAAGCAGACAATCAAAAACATTCAGTACTTC.

This clone showed up just a few times. The chain has TRBV13 and TRBJ1-2; 11 bases map to TRBD1. Germline trimming cut 5 bases from V and 2 bases from J; bases unmatched to any gene: 4. Germline V gives CDR1 PRHDT, CDR2 FYEKMQ (reference sequence). The CDR3 has 15 residues. Here the CDR3 DNA reads TGTGCCAGCAGCAGCCGGGACAGGGGGAACTATGGCTACACCTTC. This sequence encodes CASSSRDRGNYGYTF.

The rearrangement uses TRBV6-5 and TRBJ1-2; D perhaps matches TRBD1 (6 bases). The CDR3 runs 14 residues. Looked up from germline, CDR1 is MNHEY and CDR2 is SVGAGI. V dropped 2 bases and J dropped 4 bases, with 11 bases sitting between them. CDR3 DNA: TGTGCCAGCAGTTACGCCCAGGGGAGCTATGGCTACACCTTC. Translating it yields CASSYAQGSYGYTF.

The rearrangement links TRBV2 to TRBJ2-3; 11 positions match TRBD2. CDR3 length: 15 residues. Germline CDR1 and CDR2: SNHLY and FYNNEI. With 1 base clipped from V and 11 bases from J, the junction kept 8 bases outside the gene matches. CDR3 in amino acids: CASSEETSGGYWQYF. CDR3 sequence (DNA): TGTGCCAGCAGTGAAGAAACTAGCGGGGGTTACTGGCAGTATTTT.

This clone was recorded once. The V call is TRBV7-8, the J call TRBJ2-5; perhaps TRBD1 as D (7 bases). Trimming pared 0 bases from V and 5 bases from J, leaving 16 bases between. Per germline, CDR1 SGHVS and CDR2 FQNEAQ. The CDR3 sequence is 16 residues long. The CDR3 protein is CASSLAFNRGGETQYF. CDR3 bases: TGTGCCAGCAGCTTAGCGTTCAACAGGGGAGGTGAGACCCAGTACTTC. The whole variable domain, remainder taken from reference TRBV7-8 and TRBJ2-5, is GAGVSQSPRYKVAKRGQDVALRCDPISGHVSLFWYQQALGQGPEFLTYFQNEAQLDKSGLPSDRFFAERPEGSVSTLKIQRTQQEDSAVYLCASSLAFNRGGETQYFGPGTRLLVL.